This TCR beta chain stems from a study of blood T cells in healthy people across ages (dated by TCRdb to about 2015). Describing the broader study: In model experiments, template switching captured about one uniquely barcoded TCR beta cDNA molecule for every two T cells. The study measured age-related changes in TCR beta repertoire diversity using deep sequencing normalized with unique cDNA molecular identifiers. Donors were grouped into four age groups: young (average 16 years), middle-aged (over 35), aged (about 60) and long-lived (around 80). To avoid experimental bias, donors of different ages were distributed randomly across sequencing lanes. For two donors (one aged 18 to 29 and one aged 80 or older), the study analyzed two additional independent replicas of 1 million unique cDNA reads from the same blood draw.

CDR1 and CDR2, per the germline V gene, are MDHEN and SYDVKM. CDR3 length: 15 amino acids, cysteine to phenylalanine. The read is trimmed to its CDR3 DNA, 45 bases read in frame from base 1. Between the V and J ends, shortened by 7 bases and 8 bases respectively, the junction contains 21 bases. Library method: 5' RACE. Data came from an Illumina HiSeq 2500. A second PCR of roughly 6 to 12 cycles was run with a J-beta primer mix and a sample-barcoded 5' primer. A unique molecular identifier was introduced onto each TCR beta cDNA molecule by a template-switch 5' adaptor carrying 12 random nucleotides. At least 3 million CDR3-containing paired-end reads were obtained from each sample. The Mint cDNA synthesis kit, primed by a TRBC-specific oligonucleotide, was used to synthesize first-strand cDNA from all RNA. All cDNA was treated with uracil-DNA glycosylase and then went through a first 18-cycle PCR with the universal primers M1SS and BC2_uni_R. For the original study's pipeline: For normalization, 1 million high-quality reads were randomly selected from each sample, with every read carrying a distinct molecular identifier. Reads with shared molecular identifiers were discarded instead of being binned into consensus sequences. MiTCR, run with a Q25 quality threshold and the strictest error-elimination algorithm, handled CDR3 identification, clonotype clustering and error correction. Lower-bound total TCR beta diversity was estimated with a nonparametric unseen species model using Euler transformation. TCRdb took the public reads, trimmed them with fastp at Q25, ran MiXCR for clone calling and kept in-frame beta chains. Each CDR3 protein gets just one entry, which takes the most common genes and DNA from the rows behind it. These V and J calls are TCRdb output, not the study's own analysis. For this sample the table gives 800,000 or so distinct CDR3 sequences, of which around 50% were detected only once. Together, the top ten hold around a sixth of the sample.

The approximately 41 donors, aged about 6 to 90 years, were systemically healthy Caucasian individuals from Russia. Ten milliliters of peripheral blood were drawn from each donor into EDTA-treated Vacutainer tubes. Ficoll-Paque density-gradient centrifugation was used to isolate PBMCs, with at least 6.5 million obtained per sample. Trizol reagent was used to extract total RNA from PBMCs, with at least 5.5 micrograms per sample. Naive CD45RAhigh/CD27high T cell percentages were measured by flow cytometry on a PBMC aliquot from every donor. General conclusions and limits of the study: Estimates of total diversity from one million sequenced T cells were regarded as lower bounds and underestimates. Observed TCR beta diversity per million T cells fell roughly linearly with age, and a significant reduction was already apparent by age around 44. There was a strong correlation between observed TCR beta diversity and the percentage of naive T cells measured by flow cytometry. Compared with the aged group, the long-lived group had more naive CD4+ T cells, fewer expanded clones and increased TCR diversity, a pattern suggesting age selection. The CMV infection status of donors was not known, potentially confounding age-related changes in expanded clonotypes. Conclusive comparison of naive and antigen-experienced compartments was prevented by the profiling of bulk unsorted PBMCs.

This clonotype was counted only a few times. Its antigen remains unidentified. No qualities accompany the bases; no much larger clone lies one base away. The sequenced material came from blood. The sequence links TRBV28 to TRBJ2-1, with TRBD2 tentatively as D gene (8 bases match). The TCR sequence derives from a man at least 80 years old in good health. The CDR3 loop reads CASIFRGIAGHEQFF. The DNA sequence is given as TGTGCCAGCATATTCAGGGGGATAGCGGGGCATGAGCAGTTCTTC. The CDR3 plus the reference TRBV28 and TRBJ2-1 genes for the other parts give the full variable domain: DVKVTQSSRYLVKRTGEKVFLECVQDMDHENMFWYRQDPGLGLRLIYFSYDVKMKEKGDIPEGYSVSREKKERFSLILESASTNQTSMYLCASIFRGIAGHEQFFGPGTRLTVL.